This T cell receptor beta chain was retrieved from a study of metastatic and nonmetastatic thyroid tumors. Treatment of any kind had been given to no patient before thyroid surgery. The CDR3 extends over 16 amino acids. The germline CDR1 and CDR2 sequences are SGDLS and YYNGEE. V lost 0 bases and J lost 4; bases outside the gene matches: 7. This clone was counted ten times or more. MiXCR was used by TCRdb to re-call the PCR reads. There are 21,000 or so clones in the sample; around 12% occur only once, and around 22% lies in the top ten. The V call is TRBV9, the J call TRBJ2-1; 7 bases align to TRBD2. Specimen: blood. The receptor was derived from a female donor with papillary thyroid cancer or a benign thyroid nodule (not recorded which). Some clones in this sample may be carry-over from other donors' samples. The CDR3 DNA reads TGTGCCAGCAGCGTAGAGACGGGAGGCCGATACAATGAGCAGTTCTTC. Its protein is CASSVETGGRYNEQFF.